This TCR beta chain was documented in a study of shared clonotypes between healthy human individuals. Overall study findings and caveats: Non-shared clonotypes were found to have lower generation probabilities than the clonotypes that were shared by all four of the sorted-subset donors.

Comments on this clone: Its specificity is not known.

Cells designated naive CD8 were CD45RO-negative and were positively selected for CCR7, with terminally differentiated effector memory CD45RA+ cells excluded. Assay used: immunoSEQ multiplex PCR; TCRdb lists only in-frame clones, some missing. The table records about 2.1 million clones, 93% of them present only once. Germline V gene lookup returns CDR1 SGHVS and CDR2 FNYEAQ. This CDR3 is 14 amino acids long. V was cut by 1 base and J by 7 bases, with 11 bases left in between. The sequencing input was naive CD8+ T cells from PBMCs. This sequence joins TRBV7-6 and TRBJ1-5, with unresolved D. The clonotype comes from a man younger than 35 in good health. Some clones in this sample may be carry-over from other donors' samples. The DNA of the CDR3 is TGTGCCAGCAGCTTAGGGGGAGCCAACCAGCCCCAGCATTTT. It specifies CASSLGGANQPQHF.